A selection of T cell receptor beta chains follows, all from one sample in a study of low-dose radiotherapy and immunotherapy resistance in tumors. TCRdb re-derived calls from the reads in MiXCR, one entry per CDR3 protein. This table has roughly 36,000 distinct CDR3 sequences, roughly 30% appearing once. The source material was PBMCs, sampled before treatment. Source of these receptors: a male donor with gallbladder cancer. Each CDR3 is given with its conserved first and last residue. Each record gives: V gene, D gene, J gene, clone size, CDR3 protein, CDR3 DNA. D genes are given only for firm matches. Rows may omit the clone size; those that give it use once, few, many or a size class.

TRBV12-3/TRBV12-4	-	TRBJ1-1	many	CASSSGQMNTEAFF	TGTGCCAGCAGCTCCGGACAGATGAACACTGAAGCTTTCTTT
TRBV20-1	-	TRBJ2-7	many	CSARVFVGEQYF	TGCAGTGCTAGAGTTTTCGTGGGGGAGCAGTACTTC
TRBV28	-	TRBJ1-5	medium-sized	CASSLRQGNQPQHF	TGTGCCAGCAGTTTAAGGCAGGGAAATCAGCCCCAGCATTTT
TRBV29-1	-	TRBJ2-2	many	CSVEDRGFGEPGELFF	TGCAGCGTTGAAGATCGGGGGTTTGGGGAACCCGGGGAGCTGTTTTTT
TRBV4-2	-	TRBJ2-7	many	CASSQNYGEQYF	TGTGCCAGCAGCCAAAATTACGGCGAGCAGTACTTC
TRBV9	TRBD1	TRBJ2-3	medium-sized	CASSGTGDRDTQYF	TGTGCCAGCAGCGGAACAGGGGACCGAGATACGCAGTATTTT
TRBV11-2	TRBD2	TRBJ2-1	-	CASSFTLLTSGRVNEQFF	TGTGCCAGCAGCTTTACCCTCCTGACTAGCGGGAGGGTAAATGAGCAGTTCTTC
TRBV20-1	-	TRBJ2-2	-	CSALSGGAVTGELFFF	-
TRBV9	TRBD1	TRBJ1-2	once	CASSKDRIREGYTF	TGTGCCAGCAGCAAGGACAGGATTCGGGAAGGCTACACCTTC
TRBV2	-	TRBJ1-1	-	CASRRWTGNTEAFF	TGTGCCAGCAGAAGATGGACGGGGAACACTGAAGCTTTCTTT
TRBV28	-	TRBJ2-2	few	CASSQTSLGELFFF	-
TRBV20-1	TRBD1	TRBJ1-2	-	CSAAGQGAKNYGYTF	TGCAGTGCTGCGGGACAGGGGGCGAAGAATTATGGCTACACCTTC
TRBV28	-	TRBJ2-3	many	CASSNRRTGVADTQYF	TGTGCCAGCAGTAACAGGAGAACGGGAGTTGCGGATACGCAGTATTTT
TRBV12-3/TRBV12-4	-	TRBJ2-7	many	CASSLGAPSSYEQYF	TGTGCCAGCAGTTTAGGCGCACCCAGCTCCTACGAGCAGTACTTC
TRBV27	TRBD2	TRBJ2-2	many	CASSRSLAPNTGELFF	TGTGCCAGCAGCCGCTCACTAGCGCCAAACACCGGGGAGCTGTTTTTT
TRBV11-2	-	TRBJ2-1	-	CASSFSEQVANEQFF	TGTGCCAGCAGCTTTTCGGAACAGGTGGCGAATGAGCAGTTCTTC
TRBV28	-	TRBJ2-1	medium-sized	CASTSGSSYNEQFF	TGTGCCAGCACCTCGGGAAGCTCCTACAATGAGCAGTTCTTC
TRBV2	TRBD2	TRBJ2-7	many	CALGRGGRYEQYF	TGTGCGCTGGGGAGGGGAGGTCGCTACGAGCAGTACTTC
TRBV10-2	-	TRBJ2-7	many	CASSVVLGQSVEQYF	TGCGCCAGCAGTGTCGTCCTTGGACAGTCAGTCGAGCAGTACTTC
TRBV27	TRBD2	TRBJ2-1	few	CASSQGLAGASYNEQFF	TGTGCCAGCAGTCAGGGACTAGCGGGAGCGTCCTACAATGAGCAGTTCTTC
TRBV28	-	TRBJ2-2	once	CASTPPGTGTPGSCFF	-
TRBV3-1	-	TRBJ1-2	-	CASSQDLAGGYTF	TGTGCCAGCAGCCAAGATCTGGCGGGAGGCTACACCTTC
TRBV29-1	-	TRBJ1-1	few	CSVRERNTEAFF	TGCAGCGTTCGGGAGCGGAACACTGAAGCTTTCTTT
TRBV28	TRBD1	TRBJ1-5	medium-sized	CASSVRQGYSNQPQHF	TGTGCCAGCAGTGTACGACAGGGGTATAGCAATCAGCCCCAGCATTTT
TRBV5-1	-	TRBJ2-5	many	CASSLEGVETQYF	TGCGCCAGCAGCTTGGAAGGGGTAGAGACCCAGTACTTC
TRBV6-2/TRBV6-3	TRBD1	TRBJ1-5	-	CASSETGGNQPQHF	TGTGCCAGCAGTGAGACAGGGGGCAATCAGCCCCAGCATTTT
TRBV4-3	-	TRBJ2-5	many	CASSQDNPGGQETQYF	TGCGCCAGCAGCCAAGATAATCCTGGCGGCCAAGAGACCCAGTACTTC
TRBV15	TRBD2	TRBJ2-1	many	CATSAGRESYNEQFF	TGTGCCACCAGCGCGGGGAGGGAGTCATACAATGAGCAGTTCTTC
TRBV5-1	-	TRBJ2-5	many	CASSRTRDETQYF	TGCGCCAGCAGTAGGACCAGGGACGAGACCCAGTACTTC
TRBV10-1	-	TRBJ2-1	-	CASSVDPIQSFYNEQFF	TGCGCCAGCAGTGTAGACCCGATACAGAGCTTCTACAATGAGCAGTTCTTC
TRBV5-1	-	TRBJ2-2	-	CASSPTGTANTGELFFF	-
TRBV9	TRBD1	TRBJ1-2	-	CASSVGQGSYGYTF	TGTGCCAGCAGCGTGGGACAGGGGAGCTATGGCTACACCTTC
TRBV19	-	TRBJ1-1	few	CASSIGGYTEAFF	TGTGCCAGTAGTATAGGGGGATACACTGAAGCTTTCTTT
TRBV5-4	TRBD1	TRBJ2-1	few	CASSLAGRGHNEQFF	TGTGCCAGCAGCTTGGCCGGCAGGGGGCACAATGAGCAGTTCTTC
TRBV28	TRBD2	TRBJ2-7	many	CASSFAWGGLGSYEQYF	TGTGCCAGCAGTTTTGCTTGGGGGGGACTTGGGTCCTACGAGCAGTACTTC
TRBV5-1	-	TRBJ2-7	few	CASSLAAGSHYEQYF	TGCGCCAGCAGCTTGGCGGCCGGGTCCCACTACGAGCAGTACTTC
TRBV20-1	TRBD2	TRBJ2-7	many	CSARGSGSAHEQYF	TGCAGTGCTAGGGGTAGCGGGAGTGCTCACGAGCAGTACTTC
TRBV20-1	-	TRBJ2-4	few	CSARQGAEAKNIQYF	TGCAGTGCTAGACAAGGGGCCGAGGCCAAAAACATTCAGTACTTC
TRBV4-1	-	TRBJ2-1	many	CASSQRGRDSYNEQFF	TGCGCCAGCAGCCAGAGGGGGAGGGATTCCTACAATGAGCAGTTCTTC
TRBV20-1	-	TRBJ2-2	once	CSASGITGELFFFFF	-
TRBV4-2	TRBD2	TRBJ2-2	-	CASSRTSGGTNTGELFF	TGTGCCAGCAGCAGGACTAGCGGGGGAACGAACACCGGGGAGCTGTTTTTT
TRBV20-1	TRBD1	TRBJ1-5	many	CSAGTGNQPQHF	TGCAGTGCCGGGACAGGGAATCAGCCCCAGCATTTT
TRBV25-1	-	TRBJ2-7	many	CASSEPQTNSYEQYF	TGTGCCAGCAGTGAACCACAGACTAACTCCTACGAGCAGTACTTC
TRBV20-1	-	TRBJ2-7	-	CSARDSVGEQYF	TGCAGTGCTAGAGATAGCGTCGGCGAGCAGTACTTC
TRBV18	TRBD1	TRBJ2-1	many	CASSPIGTGIYNEQFF	TGTGCCAGCTCACCCATCGGGACAGGGATTTACAATGAGCAGTTCTTC
TRBV12-3/TRBV12-4	-	TRBJ2-2	many	CASSPQGGELFF	TGTGCCAGCAGTCCACAGGGTGGGGAGCTGTTTTTT
TRBV15	-	TRBJ1-2	many	CATSRGGTTYGYTF	TGTGCCACCAGCAGAGGTGGGACAACCTATGGCTACACCTTC
TRBV10-3	-	TRBJ2-3	many	CAISDDQRVARPDTQYF	TGTGCCATCAGTGACGACCAGCGGGTGGCTCGCCCAGATACGCAGTATTTT
TRBV5-8	-	TRBJ2-1	few	CASSDFHVSSYNEQFF	TGTGCCAGCAGCGACTTTCACGTAAGCTCCTACAATGAGCAGTTCTTC
TRBV10-3	-	TRBJ2-5	many	CATRAPERGQETQYF	TGTGCCACAAGGGCCCCGGAGAGGGGACAAGAGACCCAGTACTTC
TRBV13	TRBD2	TRBJ2-1	-	CASSSGPAGGEQFF	TGTGCCAGCAGCTCGGGTCCAGCGGGAGGTGAGCAGTTCTTC
TRBV7-3	-	TRBJ2-7	-	CASSWGREYEQYF	TGTGCCAGCAGTTGGGGCAGAGAATACGAGCAGTACTTC
TRBV21-1	-	TRBJ2-7	-	CASSKAQGAYEQYF	TGTGCCAGCAGCAAAGCCCAGGGGGCGTACGAGCAGTACTTC
TRBV7-9	-	TRBJ2-2	many	CASSFGSQRWAGELFF	TGTGCCAGCAGCTTCGGTTCGCAGCGGTGGGCCGGGGAGCTGTTTTTT
TRBV5-1	TRBD1	TRBJ2-1	-	CARPTGTRGDNEQFF	TGCGCCAGGCCGACAGGGACGAGAGGCGACAATGAGCAGTTCTTC
TRBV2	TRBD2	TRBJ2-3	many	CASSDWGGDTQYF	TGTGCCAGCAGTGACTGGGGGGGAGATACGCAGTATTTT
TRBV6-2/TRBV6-3	-	TRBJ1-5	many	CASTMTRGARQPQHF	TGTGCCAGCACCATGACAAGGGGCGCAAGGCAGCCCCAGCATTTT
TRBV29-1	-	TRBJ2-7	-	CSVAGTLDYEQYF	TGCAGCGTCGCCGGGACATTGGACTACGAGCAGTACTTC
TRBV4-1	TRBD2	TRBJ2-1	many	CASSHFRLAGGYNEQFF	TGCGCCAGCAGCCACTTTCGACTAGCGGGGGGATACAATGAGCAGTTCTTC
TRBV15	TRBD2	TRBJ2-3	-	CATSRSGGLADTQYF	TGTGCCACCAGCAGATCGGGGGGGCTTGCAGATACGCAGTATTTT